This entry describes one T cell receptor (beta chain). Its target is unknown. The source of the sample is a study of T-cell memory formation after mild COVID-19. The wider study: In these data, TCR clusters were largely donor specific.

MiXCR, run by TCRdb on the 5' RACE reads, gives a single entry per CDR3 protein. This sample has some 340,000 distinct CDR3 sequences, with under 15% found just once. J gave up 7 bases and V 1 base, and 7 bases lay outside the gene matches. The germline V gene has CDR1 SQVTM and CDR2 ANQGSEA. The CDR3 runs 13 residues. Overall study findings and caveats: Contracting CD8+ clones were enriched in EMRA, CD4+ mainly in CM and EM. Certain responding clones were present in pre-infection memory, suggesting participation of cross-reactive memory. Researchers could not confirm that second-wave clones peaking on day 37 targeted SARS-CoV-2.

Sequencing was done on a sample of PBMCs or a T cell subset sorted from them (not recorded which). This chain connects TRBV29-1 to TRBJ2-7; TRBD1 matches 7 bases. The clonotype originates from a man younger than 30 who had mild COVID-19 (a few samples of this study predate the infection). Cell type and time point are not known. CDR3 in amino acids: CSVEVAGGEEQYV. The CDR3 bases are TGCAGCGTTGAAGTGGCAGGGGGTGAAGAGCAGTACGTC.